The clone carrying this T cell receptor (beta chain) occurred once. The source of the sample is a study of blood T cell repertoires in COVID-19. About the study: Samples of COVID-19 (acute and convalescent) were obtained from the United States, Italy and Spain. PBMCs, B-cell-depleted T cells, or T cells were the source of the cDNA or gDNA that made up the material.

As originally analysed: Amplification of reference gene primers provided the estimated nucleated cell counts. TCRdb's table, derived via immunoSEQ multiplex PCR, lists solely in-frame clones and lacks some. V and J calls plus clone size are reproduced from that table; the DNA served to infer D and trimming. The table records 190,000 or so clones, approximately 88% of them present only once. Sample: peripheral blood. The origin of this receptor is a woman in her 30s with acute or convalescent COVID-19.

The CDR3 coding sequence is TGTGCCTGCGGGCTCCCTAGCGGGAGTAGGTTCTTC. Translation: CACGLPSGSRFF. This chain joins TRBV30 and TRBJ2-1; 10 positions match TRBD2. Looked up from germline, CDR1 is GTSNPN and CDR2 is SVGIG (reference sequence). The CDR3 is made up of 12 amino acids. Unmatched junction bases numbered 11, after V lost 6 bases and J lost 15 bases.